The clone carrying this T cell receptor beta chain was seen ten or more times. Trimming removed 5 bases from V and 9 bases from J, with 14 bases in between. The length of the CDR3 is 13 residues. The germline V gene has CDR1 SGHTA and CDR2 FQGNSA. The data originate from a study of Graves' ophthalmopathy and Graves' hyperthyroidism. Newly diagnosed, the hyperthyroidism patients had under 2 months' duration and were aged 18 to 65. From fresh peripheral blood, under 12 ml in volume, the PBMCs were obtained. CDR3 regions of TCR beta were amplified from RNA transcripts. HTBI primers were used in a first-round RT-PCR, which preceded a second-round multiplex PCR. TCRdb reprocessed the multiplex PCR reads with MiXCR, giving one entry per CDR3 protein. The data contain roughly 350,000 distinct CDR3 sequences, approximately 18% of them singletons.

The sequenced sample was peripheral blood. The chain couples TRBV7-2 to TRBJ1-5, with unresolved D. The origin of this receptor is an adult woman with stable Graves' hyperthyroidism. The CDR3: CASSPGPQSPQHF. The CDR3 DNA reads TGTGCCAGCAGCCCGGGCCCACAGTCGCCCCAGCATTTT.